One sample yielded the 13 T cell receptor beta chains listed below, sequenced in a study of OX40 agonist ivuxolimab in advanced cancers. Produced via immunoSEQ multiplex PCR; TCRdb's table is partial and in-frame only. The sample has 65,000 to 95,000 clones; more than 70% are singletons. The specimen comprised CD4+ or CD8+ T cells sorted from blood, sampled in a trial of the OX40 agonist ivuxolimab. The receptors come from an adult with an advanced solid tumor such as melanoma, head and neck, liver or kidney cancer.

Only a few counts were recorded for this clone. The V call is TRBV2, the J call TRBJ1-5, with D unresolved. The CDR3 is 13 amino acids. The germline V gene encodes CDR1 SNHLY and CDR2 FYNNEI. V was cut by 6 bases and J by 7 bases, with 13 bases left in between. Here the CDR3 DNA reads TGTGCCAGCAGATTAGGGCTAGAGCAGCCCCAGCATTTT. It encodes CASRLGLEQPQHF.

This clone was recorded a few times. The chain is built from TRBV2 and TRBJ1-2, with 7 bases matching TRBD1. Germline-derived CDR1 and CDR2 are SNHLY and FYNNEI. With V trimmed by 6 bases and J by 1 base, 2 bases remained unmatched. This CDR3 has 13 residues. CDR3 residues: CASRQGFNYGYTF. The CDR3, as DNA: TGTGCCAGCAGACAGGGGTTTAACTATGGCTACACCTTC.

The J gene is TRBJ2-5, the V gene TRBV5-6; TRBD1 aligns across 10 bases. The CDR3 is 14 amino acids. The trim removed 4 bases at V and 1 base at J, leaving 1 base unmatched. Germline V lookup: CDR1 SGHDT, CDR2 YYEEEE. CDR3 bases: TGTGCCAGCAGCCGGACAGGGGGCCAAGAGACCCAGTACTTC. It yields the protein CASSRTGGQETQYF.

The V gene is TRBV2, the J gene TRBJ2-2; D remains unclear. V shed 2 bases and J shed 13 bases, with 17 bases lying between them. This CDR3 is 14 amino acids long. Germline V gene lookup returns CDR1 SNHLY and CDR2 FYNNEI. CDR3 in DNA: TGTGCCAGCAGTGAACGGACGTCCGAATCTGCGCTGTTTTTT. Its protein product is CASSERTSESALFF.

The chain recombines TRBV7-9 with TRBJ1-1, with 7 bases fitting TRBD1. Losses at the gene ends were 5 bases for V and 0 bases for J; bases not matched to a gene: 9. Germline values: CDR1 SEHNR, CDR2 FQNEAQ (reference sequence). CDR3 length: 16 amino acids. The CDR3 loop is CASSVLDRDVNTEAFF. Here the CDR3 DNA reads TGTGCCAGCAGCGTGTTAGACAGGGACGTGAACACTGAAGCTTTCTTT.

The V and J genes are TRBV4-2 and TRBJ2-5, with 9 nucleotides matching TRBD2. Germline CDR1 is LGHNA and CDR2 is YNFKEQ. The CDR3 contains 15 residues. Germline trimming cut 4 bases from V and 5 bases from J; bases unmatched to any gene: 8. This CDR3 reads CASSRGTSGWETQYF. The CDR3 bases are TGTGCCAGCAGCCGGGGAACTAGCGGGTGGGAGACCCAGTACTTC.

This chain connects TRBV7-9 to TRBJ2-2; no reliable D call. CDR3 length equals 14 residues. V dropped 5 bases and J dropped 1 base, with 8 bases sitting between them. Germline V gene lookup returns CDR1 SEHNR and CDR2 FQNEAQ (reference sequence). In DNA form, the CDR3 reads TGTGCCAGCAGCCCGGACCAGAACACCGGGGAGCTGTTTTTT. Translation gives CASSPDQNTGELFF. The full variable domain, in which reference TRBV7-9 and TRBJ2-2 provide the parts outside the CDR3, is DTGVSQNPRHKITKRGQNVTFRCDPISEHNRLYWYRQTLGQGPEFLTYFQNEAQLEKSRLLSDRFSAERPKGSFSTLEIQRTEQGDSAMYLCASSPDQNTGELFFGEGSRLTVL.

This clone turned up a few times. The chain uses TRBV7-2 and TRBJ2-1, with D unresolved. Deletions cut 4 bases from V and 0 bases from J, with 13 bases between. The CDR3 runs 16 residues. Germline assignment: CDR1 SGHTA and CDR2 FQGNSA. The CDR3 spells CASSSQSGLSYNEQFF. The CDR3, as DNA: TGTGCCAGCAGCTCCCAATCCGGGCTCTCCTACAATGAGCAGTTCTTC.

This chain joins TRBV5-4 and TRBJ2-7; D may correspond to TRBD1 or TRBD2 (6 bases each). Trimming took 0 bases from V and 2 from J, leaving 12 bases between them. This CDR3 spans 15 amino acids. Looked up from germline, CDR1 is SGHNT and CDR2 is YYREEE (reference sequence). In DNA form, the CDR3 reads TGTGCCAGCAGCTTGGCGGGGGCGCGAACCTACGAGCAGTACTTC. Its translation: CASSLAGARTYEQYF.

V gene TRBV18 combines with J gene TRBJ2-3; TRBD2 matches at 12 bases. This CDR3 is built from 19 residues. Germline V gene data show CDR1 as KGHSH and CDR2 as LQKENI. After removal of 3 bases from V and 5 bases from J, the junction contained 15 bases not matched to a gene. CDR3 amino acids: CASSPPGGLAGRRKDTQYF. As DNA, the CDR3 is TGTGCCAGCTCACCTCCCGGCGGACTAGCGGGACGGCGGAAAGATACGCAGTATTTT.

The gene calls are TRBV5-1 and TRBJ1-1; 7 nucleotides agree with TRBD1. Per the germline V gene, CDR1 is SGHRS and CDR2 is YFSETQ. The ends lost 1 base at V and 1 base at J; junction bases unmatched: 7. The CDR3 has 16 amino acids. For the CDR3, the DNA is TGCGCCAGCAGCTTGTCCTCAGGGGGGCGGAACACTGAAGCTTTCTTT. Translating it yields CASSLSSGGRNTEAFF.

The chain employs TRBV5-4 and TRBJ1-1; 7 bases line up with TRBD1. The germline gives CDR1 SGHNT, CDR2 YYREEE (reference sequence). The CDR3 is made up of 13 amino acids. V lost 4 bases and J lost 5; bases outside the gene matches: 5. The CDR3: CASSQGDKTEAFF. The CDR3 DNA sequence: TGTGCCAGCAGCCAGGGGGATAAAACTGAAGCTTTCTTT. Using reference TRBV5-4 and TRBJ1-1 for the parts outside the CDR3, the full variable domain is ETGVTQSPTHLIKTRGQQVTLRCSSQSGHNTVSWYQQALGQGPQFIFQYYREEENGRGNFPPRFSGLQFPNYSSELNVNALELDDSALYLCASSQGDKTEAFFGQGTRLTVV.

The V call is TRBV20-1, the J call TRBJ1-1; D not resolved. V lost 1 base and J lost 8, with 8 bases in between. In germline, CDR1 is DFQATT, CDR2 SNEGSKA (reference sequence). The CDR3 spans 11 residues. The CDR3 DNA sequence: TGCAGTGCTAGAGGTGGTAGAGAAGCTTTCTTT. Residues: CSARGGREAFF.